A selection of T cell receptor beta chains follows, all from one sample in a study of T cells in Graves' hyperthyroidism and ophthalmopathy. MiXCR was run by TCRdb on the multiplex PCR reads, yielding one entry per CDR3 protein. Of under 350,000 distinct CDR3 sequences in the sample, 20% to 25% were seen once. The sequencing input was blood. These receptor sequences come from a woman aged 45-65 years with Graves' hyperthyroidism. The CDR3 runs from the conserved cysteine through the conserved F or W. The D gene is left open where the match is weak.

TRBJ1-2	TRBV7-2	NA	CASSLDLGGYTF
TRBJ1-1	TRBV5-1	NA	CASSFGVGDPTEAFF
TRBJ1-3	TRBV29-1	NA	CSVEWVFPTGNTIYF
TRBJ1-1	TRBV30	NA	CAWSVTGGVEAFF
TRBJ2-6	TRBV30	NA	CAWLNSGANVLTF
TRBJ1-3	TRBV28	TRBD1	CASRRGRYSGNTIYF
TRBJ2-5	TRBV29-1	NA	CSVGTTQETQYF
TRBJ2-1	TRBV18	TRBD2	CASSRTSSGSDEQFF
TRBJ2-3	TRBV6-1	NA	CASRPGAVVDTQYF
TRBJ1-6	TRBV2	TRBD1	CASSSTGALNYNSPLHF
TRBJ2-7	TRBV5-1	NA	CASSLDGLSYEQYF
TRBJ2-1	TRBV11-3	TRBD1	CASSLLQGQGGNEQFF
TRBJ2-3	TRBV20-1	TRBD2	CSLAGGWDTQYF
TRBJ2-3	TRBV20-1	TRBD2	CSARAPTGGRTDTQYF